Listed below are T cell receptor beta chains from one sample, sequenced in a study of identical twins. One entry per CDR3 protein, called by TCRdb with MiXCR from the 5' RACE reads. The table includes hundreds of thousands of distinct CDR3 sequences, about 9.4% detected once. Another study also made use of these data, one on yellow fever vaccine responses in identical twins.

Source material: PBMCs. The source is a woman under 30 in good health. CDR3s include the opening cysteine and the closing phenylalanine or tryptophan. A D gene is named only where the DNA matches it firmly. For some rows the clone size is stated as once, few or many, or as a class when expanded; others skip it.

v_call,clone_size,j_call,d_call,cdr3_nt,cdr3_aa
TRBV5-5,NA,TRBJ2-5,NA,TGTGCCAGCAGCAACCCAGGGGTGCACGAGACCCAGTACTTC,CASSNPGVHETQYF
TRBV7-8,few,TRBJ1-1,TRBD1,TGTGCCAGCAGCTTGAGGTCACAGGGGTCCACTGAAGCTTTCTTT,CASSLRSQGSTEAFF
TRBV20-1,NA,TRBJ2-7,TRBD2,TGCAGTGCCCCGGCCCTAGCGGGAGGGCCCTACGAGCAGTACTTC,CSAPALAGGPYEQYF
TRBV5-1,few,TRBJ1-4,NA,TGCGCCAGCAGCTTGGATTTGACGTATGAAAAACTGTTTTTT,CASSLDLTYEKLFF
TRBV24-1,few,TRBJ2-2,TRBD1,TGTGCCACCAGTCCCTCCGGGACAGGGAACACCGGGGAGCTGTTTTTT,CATSPSGTGNTGELFF
TRBV9,few,TRBJ2-3,TRBD2,TGTGCCAGCAGCGCCCCGGGACGGGAGGGCACAGATACGCAGTATTTT,CASSAPGREGTDTQYF
TRBV12-3/TRBV12-4,NA,TRBJ1-4,NA,TGTGCCAGCAGGGCCCAGGTCGGGTTTTTCGAAAAACTGTTTTTT,CASRAQVGFFEKLFF
TRBV20-1,NA,TRBJ2-3,NA,TGCAGTGCTAGAGTTGCCGCCGGTACGCAGTATTTT,CSARVAAGTQYF
TRBV7-2,few,TRBJ2-1,TRBD2,TGTGCCAGCAGGGGGACTAGCGGGGGCGGGAAGCAGTTCTTC,CASRGTSGGGKQFF
TRBV7-2,many,TRBJ2-1,NA,TGTGCCAGCGTCCTGGTGGGAGATCCCTACAATGAGCAGTTCTTC,CASVLVGDPYNEQFF
TRBV18,few,TRBJ2-7,TRBD1,TGTGCCAGCTCACCTGACAGGGCGTGGGAGCAGTACTTC,CASSPDRAWEQYF
TRBV6-4,NA,TRBJ2-1,TRBD2,TGTGCCACCCTGACTAGCAGACTCCACAATGAGCAGTTCTTC,CATLTSRLHNEQFF
TRBV5-1,few,TRBJ2-1,NA,TGCGCCAGCAGCTTCGGAGGCACCGGCAATGAGCAGTTCTTC,CASSFGGTGNEQFF
TRBV7-9,NA,TRBJ2-1,NA,TGTGCCAGCAGCTTAGTGGCGGGTTCCCCGTTGGGTGAGCAGTTCTTC,CASSLVAGSPLGEQFF
TRBV20-1,many,TRBJ1-3,NA,TGCAGTGTGTCGGGGGGCCTGATCTCTGGAAACACCATATATTTT,CSVSGGLISGNTIYF
TRBV7-6,few,TRBJ1-6,NA,TGTGCCAGCAGCGCAACGGGCGCAATTGGGGCCCTCCACTTT,CASSATGAIGALHF
TRBV3-1,few,TRBJ1-1,NA,TGTGCCAGCAGCCATTCAGAGAACACTGAAGCTTTCTTT,CASSHSENTEAFF
TRBV5-6,many,TRBJ2-7,NA,TGTGCCAGCAGCTTCTGGGAAGGGTTAAGGGAGCAGTACTTC,CASSFWEGLREQYF
TRBV7-9,many,TRBJ2-1,NA,TGTGCCAGCAGCTCGTTTAACGACAATGAGCAGTTCTTC,CASSSFNDNEQFF
TRBV3-1,few,TRBJ2-7,TRBD2,TGTGCCAGCAGCCAAGGAGGGGGCCTAGCGGGGGAGACCTACGAGCAGTACTTC,CASSQGGGLAGETYEQYF
TRBV19,NA,TRBJ2-2,TRBD1,TGTGCCAGTAGTAGCACAGGGGTCGGTACCGGGGAGCTGTTTTTT,CASSSTGVGTGELFF
TRBV7-9,few,TRBJ1-2,TRBD1,TGTGCCCTAAGCAGACAGGGGGCATACTATGGCTACACCTTC,CALSRQGAYYGYTF
TRBV6-4,many,TRBJ1-2,TRBD1,TGTGCCAGCAGCCCGGGACAGGGACAATTATTCTCTGGCTACACCTTC,CASSPGQGQLFSGYTF
TRBV7-9,few,TRBJ2-6,NA,TGTGCCAGCAGCTTGTTTGGGCGCGCCGGGGCCAACGTCCTGACTTTC,CASSLFGRAGANVLTF
TRBV7-9,NA,TRBJ2-5,TRBD2,TGTGCCAGCAGCTTAGGACTAGCGGAGAGACAAGAGACCCAGTACTTC,CASSLGLAERQETQYF
TRBV29-1,few,TRBJ2-7,NA,TGCAGCGTTGTCAGGGAACTCAACGAGCAGTACTTC,CSVVRELNEQYF
TRBV15,NA,TRBJ1-4,NA,TGTGCCACCAGCAGAGATATTGCTTTGGCCGGCGCCAGGATTTTT,CATSRDIALAGARIF
TRBV12-3/TRBV12-4,few,TRBJ1-6,NA,TGTGCCAGCAGTTTAAGGCAGGGGAATTCACCCCTCCACTTT,CASSLRQGNSPLHF
TRBV6-4,many,TRBJ2-1,TRBD2,TGTGCCAGCAGTGCCGCGGGGGGGTCCTACAATGAGCAGTTCTTC,CASSAAGGSYNEQFF
TRBV2,few,TRBJ1-2,NA,TGTGCCAGCGGAACCGGGGAAATGAATGGCTACACCTTC,CASGTGEMNGYTF
TRBV20-1,few,TRBJ1-5,TRBD1,TGCAGTGCTGGCTGGGGGGGACAGGGGCGTTTAAAACAGCCCCAGCATTTT,CSAGWGGQGRLKQPQHF
TRBV28,many,TRBJ2-7,NA,TGTGCCAGCATGCTGGGGGGGCGCGGTCAGTACTTC,CASMLGGRGQYF
TRBV4-3,NA,TRBJ2-3,TRBD2,TGCGCCAGCAGCTCCCAGCGGGACCCCACAGATACGCAGTATTTT,CASSSQRDPTDTQYF
TRBV5-1,few,TRBJ2-7,TRBD2,TGCGCCAGCAGCTTGGCCGGGGAGGGTGTAAGCGAGCAGTACTTC,CASSLAGEGVSEQYF
TRBV7-2,many,TRBJ2-3,NA,TGTGCCAGCAGCTTAGATGCAGGGACCACAGATACGCAGTATTTT,CASSLDAGTTDTQYF
TRBV19,NA,TRBJ1-1,NA,TGTGCCAGTAGTATCTTTTCTATGAACACTGAAGCTTTCTTT,CASSIFSMNTEAFF
TRBV7-8,NA,TRBJ2-4,TRBD2,TGTGCCAGCAGCTTAGTCGAGCGGGGGCTAGCCAAAAACATTCAGTACTTC,CASSLVERGLAKNIQYF
TRBV30,NA,TRBJ2-2,NA,TGTGCCTGGAGTGTACGTCTCACCGGGGAGCTGTTTTTT,CAWSVRLTGELFF
TRBV7-2,few,TRBJ2-7,NA,TGTGCCAGCAGCTCGAGGGGGATGTCCTACGAGCAGTACTTC,CASSSRGMSYEQYF
TRBV6-1,few,TRBJ1-5,TRBD1,TGTGCCAGCAAGCCGGGACAGGGGGCCATTCAGCCCCAGCATTTT,CASKPGQGAIQPQHF
TRBV11-2,many,TRBJ1-1,NA,TGTGCCAGCAGCTTAGAGCTAAACCTTCCCACTGAAGCTTTCTTT,CASSLELNLPTEAFF
TRBV7-3,NA,TRBJ2-3,NA,TGTGCCAGCAGCTTCGGAAGGGGGATTGCAGATACGCAGTATTTT,CASSFGRGIADTQYF
TRBV27,few,TRBJ2-3,TRBD2,TGTGCCGTTGGACTAGCGGGAGTTACAGATACGCAGTATTTT,CAVGLAGVTDTQYF
TRBV4-3,few,TRBJ1-1,NA,TGCGCCAGCAGCCAAATTCGGGGGAACACTGAAGCTTTCTTT,CASSQIRGNTEAFF
TRBV5-1,many,TRBJ1-1,NA,TGCGCCAGCGGATCTGGACAGAGTGTCACTGAAGCTTTCTTT,CASGSGQSVTEAFF
TRBV6-5,few,TRBJ2-7,NA,TGTGCCAGCAGTTACTCGATAGGGTTTGGAGAGCAGTACTTC,CASSYSIGFGEQYF
TRBV20-1,few,TRBJ2-3,NA,TGCAGTGCTTTTATCGAGAGCACGCAGTATTTT,CSAFIESTQYF
TRBV12-3/TRBV12-4,many,TRBJ2-2,TRBD2,TGTGCCAGCAGTTTACGGCTAGCGGGGGAAACTGGGGAGCTGTTTTTT,CASSLRLAGETGELFF
TRBV27,few,TRBJ2-5,NA,TGTGCCAGCAGTTTCCAAAGTTCGGGGATCTGGAGGGACCAGTACTTC,CASSFQSSGIWRDQYF
TRBV4-2,many,TRBJ1-2,NA,TGTGCCAGCACCTCGACTCAGCGAAATGGCTACACCTTC,CASTSTQRNGYTF